The rows below give T cell receptor beta chains drawn from one sample of a study of blood T cell repertoires in COVID-19. Only in-frame clones appear in the TCRdb table, and some are missing; sequencing was by immunoSEQ multiplex PCR. The sample lists roughly 280,000 clones, about 90% occurring once. Input material: peripheral blood. The receptors come from a woman aged 30 to 39 with COVID-19, enrolled during active disease. Each CDR3 is given with its conserved first and last residue. D genes are given only for firm matches.

j_gene: TRBJ1-3
d_gene: -
v_gene: TRBV6-5
CDR3aa: CASKGLWSSGNTIYF
CDR3nt: TGTGCCAGCAAAGGTCTCTGGAGCTCTGGAAACACCATATATTTT

j_gene: TRBJ1-1
d_gene: -
v_gene: TRBV28
CDR3aa: CASSLTYREINTEAFF
CDR3nt: TGTGCCAGCAGTTTAACTTACAGGGAGATCAACACTGAAGCTTTCTTT

j_gene: TRBJ1-4
d_gene: TRBD1
v_gene: TRBV5-1
CDR3aa: CASSLGTGGNEKLFF
CDR3nt: TGCGCCAGCAGCTTGGGGACAGGGGGCAATGAAAAACTGTTTTTT

j_gene: TRBJ2-7
d_gene: TRBD1
v_gene: TRBV5-1
CDR3aa: CASSGQGDEQYF
CDR3nt: TGCGCCAGCAGCGGACAGGGAGACGAGCAGTACTTC

j_gene: TRBJ2-4
d_gene: -
v_gene: TRBV4-1
CDR3aa: CASSQDAQGGLKNIQYF
CDR3nt: TGCGCCAGCAGCCAAGATGCACAGGGCGGGCTCAAAAACATTCAGTACTTC

j_gene: TRBJ2-7
d_gene: TRBD1
v_gene: TRBV6-5
CDR3aa: CASSHRDRAYEQYF
CDR3nt: TGTGCCAGCAGTCACCGGGACAGGGCGTACGAGCAGTACTTC

j_gene: TRBJ2-5
d_gene: -
v_gene: TRBV2
CDR3aa: CASRRGQQETQYF
CDR3nt: TGTGCCAGCAGGCGGGGGCAGCAAGAGACCCAGTACTTC

j_gene: TRBJ2-1
d_gene: TRBD2
v_gene: TRBV9
CDR3aa: CASSPSGLAGGSSYNEQFF
CDR3nt: TGTGCCAGCAGCCCCTCGGGACTAGCGGGAGGGAGCTCCTACAATGAGCAGTTCTTC

j_gene: TRBJ1-1
d_gene: -
v_gene: TRBV20-1
CDR3aa: CSAPAGTEAFF
CDR3nt: TGCAGTGCCCCTGCGGGCACTGAAGCTTTCTTT

j_gene: TRBJ2-7
d_gene: TRBD2
v_gene: TRBV30
CDR3aa: CAWRPGLADRYEQYF
CDR3nt: TGTGCCTGGAGGCCGGGACTAGCGGACCGCTACGAGCAGTACTTC

j_gene: TRBJ2-7
d_gene: TRBD2
v_gene: TRBV7-2
CDR3aa: CASSLEGTSGAYEQYF
CDR3nt: TGTGCCAGCAGCTTAGAAGGGACTAGCGGGGCCTACGAGCAGTACTTC